A selection of T cell receptor beta chains follows, all from one sample in a study of cytomegalovirus exposure and HLA in healthy donors. Clones were read by immunoSEQ multiplex PCR, and TCRdb kept only the in-frame ones, dropping some. The sample includes about 66,000 clones, 95% to 98% seen only once; the top ten take about 1.5%. The sequenced material came from PBMCs. These receptor sequences come from a woman between 18 and 30 years old in good health and CMV-seropositive. The CDR3 runs from the conserved cysteine through the conserved F or W. Each record gives: V gene, D gene, J gene, CDR3 DNA, CDR3 protein. D genes are given only for firm matches.

>TRBV10-3|.|TRBJ2-3
TGTGCCATCAGTGAGTCTCTTGGGCAGGGTGCAGATACGCAGTATTTT
CAISESLGQGADTQYF
>TRBV7-9|.|TRBJ1-5
TGTGCCAGCAGCTTAGGAACAGGATTGCCCCAGCATTTT
CASSLGTGLPQHF
>TRBV11-2|.|TRBJ2-7
TGTGCCAGCAGCCGTTACACCGGGGACGAGCAGTACTTC
CASSRYTGDEQYF
>TRBV5-4|TRBD1|TRBJ2-7
TGTGCCAGCAAATCCGGGACAGGGGCGTACGAGCAGTACTTC
CASKSGTGAYEQYF
>TRBV19|.|TRBJ2-1
TGTGCCAGTAGATCGGAGGGCCTTAATGAGCAGTTCTTC
CASRSEGLNEQFF
>TRBV28|TRBD2|TRBJ2-3
TGTGCCAGCAGTCCCATCCCAGCGGGAGCGTTCACAGATACGCAGTATTTT
CASSPIPAGAFTDTQYF
>TRBV29-1|TRBD2|TRBJ2-1
TGCAGCGGCGACCTTGGGACTAGCGGGAGCTCCTACAATGAGCAGTTCTTC
CSGDLGTSGSSYNEQFF
>TRBV5-1|TRBD2|TRBJ2-7
TGCGCCAGCAGCATGACTAGCGGCTACGAGCAGTACTTC
CASSMTSGYEQYF
>TRBV19|.|TRBJ2-5
TGTGCCAGTAGTACTAGAGAGACCCAGTACTTC
CASSTRETQYF
>TRBV29-1|.|TRBJ2-3
TGCAGCGTGGGGGGAGATACGCAGTATTTT
CSVGGDTQYF
>TRBV2|.|TRBJ1-1
TGTGCCAGCAGCCGAACAGGGAACACTGAAGCTTTCTTT
CASSRTGNTEAFF